Below, 19 T cell receptor beta chains from the same sample are listed, as sequenced in a study of siplizumab effects on memory and regulatory T cells (dated by TCRdb to between 2017 and 2020). To prepare the library, the immunoSEQ multiplex PCR assay was applied. TCRdb stores this immuneACCESS table with in-frame sequences only. Part of the clones is absent; in the studies checked, under half of the shortfall reflects unresolved V genes, and no reason is known for the rest. The sample records approximately 100,000 clones, 92% of which are singletons. The top ten clones comprise around 0.73% of the sample. Material: Tregs sorted from blood. Every receptor here comes from a human donor in good health.

The rearrangement joins TRBV2 to TRBJ2-7; D gene ambiguous. The V gene lost 6 bases and the J gene lost 2 bases, with 14 bases spanning the gap. The CDR3 contains 14 residues. Germline values: CDR1 SNHLY, CDR2 FYNNEI. The CDR3 DNA reads TGTGCCAGCAGGCCTCCGGTATACACCTACGAGCAGTACTTC. Its translation: CASRPPVYTYEQYF.

This clone turned up a few times. The chain combines TRBV7-9 with TRBJ2-2; D is ambiguous. Looked up from germline, CDR1 is SEHNR and CDR2 is FQNEAQ (reference sequence). Trimming stripped 3 bases from V and 6 bases from J, with 8 bases between. The CDR3 is 13 amino acids. The CDR3 spells CASSFQNAGELFF. CDR3 DNA: TGTGCCAGCAGCTTTCAGAATGCCGGGGAGCTGTTTTTT. Full variable domain (rest looked up from reference TRBV7-9 and TRBJ2-2): DTGVSQNPRHKITKRGQNVTFRCDPISEHNRLYWYRQTLGQGPEFLTYFQNEAQLEKSRLLSDRFSAERPKGSFSTLEIQRTEQGDSAMYLCASSFQNAGELFFGEGSRLTVL.

The chain links TRBV9 to TRBJ1-1; tentative D call: TRBD1 (6 bases). Germline CDR1 SGDLS, CDR2 YYNGEE. The CDR3 is 13 amino acids. Trimming pared 0 bases from V and 6 bases from J, leaving 9 bases between. Written as DNA, the CDR3 is TGTGCCAGCAGCGTAGGAACAGGGTCTGAAGCTTTCTTT. This gives the protein CASSVGTGSEAFF.

This CDR3 reads CASSQVGVHEQYF. In nucleotides, the CDR3 is TGTGCCAGCAGCCAAGTAGGTGTCCACGAGCAGTACTTC. The chain employs TRBV14 and TRBJ2-7; D gene uncertain. Germline lookup yields CDR1 SGHDN and CDR2 FVKESK. Trimming took off 1 base at V and 5 bases at J, with 9 bases between the two ends. This CDR3 has 13 residues.

The rearrangement uses TRBV19 and TRBJ1-4; 9 positions agree with TRBD1. V lost 5 bases to trimming and J lost 10 bases; unmatched junction nucleotides: 11. The CDR3 totals 15 residues. CDR1 is LNHDA, CDR2 SQIVND, per germline (reference sequence). CDR3 nucleotide sequence: TGTGCCAGTAGTTGGAAACGGGACAGGGCATTAAAACTGTTTTTT. This sequence encodes CASSWKRDRALKLFF.

This chain links TRBV6-6 with TRBJ1-1; D is perhaps TRBD1 (6 bases). This CDR3 region has 14 residues. Trimming pared 5 bases from V and 5 bases from J, leaving 15 bases between. Per germline, CDR1 MNHNY and CDR2 SVGAGI (reference sequence). This chain's CDR3 is CASSPQGVRTEAFF. The CDR3, as DNA: TGTGCCAGCAGTCCACAGGGAGTGAGAACTGAAGCTTTCTTT.

V usage is TRBV7-2 and J usage is TRBJ2-5; D not resolved. The germline gives CDR1 SGHTA, CDR2 FQGNSA. The ends were cut back, 7 bases at V and 5 bases at J, with 14 bases in the middle. The CDR3 loop spans 13 amino acids. The CDR3 reads CASTPLTRETQYF. Here the CDR3 DNA reads TGTGCCAGCACCCCCCTAACCCGGGAGACCCAGTACTTC.

This clone was observed once. The chain carries TRBV15 and TRBJ2-3; D gene ambiguous. From germline, CDR1 is LNHNV and CDR2 YYDKDF (reference sequence). V lost 3 bases, J lost 6 bases, and 16 bases lay in between. The CDR3 runs 15 residues. CDR3 protein: CATSSSILVQDTQYF. The CDR3 DNA follows: TGTGCCACCAGCAGTTCTATCCTAGTCCAGGATACGCAGTATTTT.

The chain joins TRBV5-1 to TRBJ2-2, with D possibly TRBD1 on 5 matching bases. The V gene lost 5 bases and the J gene lost 4 bases, with 9 bases spanning the gap. Germline CDR1 and CDR2: SGHRS and YFSETQ. The CDR3 has 13 amino acids. CDR3 amino acids: CASRGPITGELFF. For the CDR3, the DNA is TGCGCCAGCAGGGGGCCAATCACCGGGGAGCTGTTTTTT.

J is TRBJ2-3 and V is TRBV27; 13 bases align to TRBD2. Looked up from germline, CDR1 is MNHEY and CDR2 is SMNVEV (reference sequence). Trimming took 3 bases from V and 2 from J; bases not matched to a gene: 8. The CDR3 runs 18 residues. In DNA, the CDR3 is TGTGCCAGCAGTTTTGACCCGACTAGCGGGAGGCTCACAGATACGCAGTATTTT. Protein: CASSFDPTSGRLTDTQYF.

The V call is TRBV15, the J call TRBJ2-7; TRBD2 aligns across 10 bases. Germline V gene data show CDR1 as LNHNV and CDR2 as YYDKDF (reference sequence). The CDR3 is made up of 14 amino acids. The V gene end was trimmed by 5 bases and the J gene end by 3 bases; junction bases not matched to a gene: 4. CDR3 bases: TGTGCCACCAGCCCTGCTAGCGGGAGCTACGAGCAGTACTTC. Translation gives CATSPASGSYEQYF.

This clone was seen a single time. V and J are TRBV25-1 and TRBJ1-2; TRBD1 might be the D (5 bases). The V gene's germline CDR1 is MGHDK and CDR2 SYGVNS. The CDR3 runs to 14 residues. Between the trimmed V and J ends, which lost 2 bases and 1 base, there was a span of 8 bases. DNA of the CDR3: TGTGCCAGCAGTGAACCCGGGGGTAACTATGGCTACACCTTC. It yields the protein CASSEPGGNYGYTF.

This chain joins TRBV6-1 and TRBJ1-2; tentative D call: TRBD1 (5 bases). Germline V CDR1 and CDR2: MNHNS, SASEGT. V lost 5 bases to trimming and J lost 4 bases, with 14 bases between them. CDR3 length equals 14 residues. The CDR3 sequence: CASSNIQVGYGYTF. The CDR3 nucleotides are TGTGCCAGCAGTAACATACAGGTGGGCTATGGCTACACCTTC.

The V gene is TRBV30, the J gene TRBJ2-7, with 9 bases aligning to TRBD1. Germline loops: CDR1 GTSNPN, CDR2 SVGIG (reference sequence). V was pared by 4 bases and J by 5 bases, with 3 bases of the junction left unmatched. The CDR3 loop spans 12 amino acids. CDR3 in amino acids: CAWTTGGDEQYF. The CDR3 DNA is TGTGCCTGGACGACAGGGGGGGACGAGCAGTACTTC.

The rearrangement links TRBV6-5 to TRBJ2-1; 9 bases fit TRBD2. Unmatched junction bases numbered 11, after V lost 2 bases and J lost 9 bases. The CDR3 runs 16 residues. The germline CDR1 and CDR2 sequences are MNHEY and SVGAGI. CDR3 protein: CASSYLPAGGLGEQFF. The CDR3 DNA reads TGTGCCAGCAGTTACCTACCGGCGGGAGGGCTCGGTGAGCAGTTCTTC.

This clone was seen only once. The CDR3 is CASSILPFGGPAEQYF. The CDR3 nucleotides read TGTGCCAGCAGTATCCTGCCATTTGGGGGGCCGGCCGAGCAGTACTTC. The chain employs TRBV28 and TRBJ2-7; TRBD1 or TRBD2 may be the D gene (6 bases each). Trimming took 5 bases from V and 6 from J, leaving 23 bases between them. Germline CDR1 MDHEN, CDR2 SYDVKM. The CDR3 loop spans 16 amino acids.

The J gene is TRBJ2-7, the V gene TRBV28; 7 nucleotides line up with TRBD1. The CDR3 is 13 residues long. Germline CDR1 reads MDHEN; CDR2 reads SYDVKM. V was clipped by 4 bases and J by 3 bases; unmatched bases: 3. CDR3 DNA: TGTGCCAGCAGTTCGACAGGGAACTACGAGCAGTACTTC. It yields the protein CASSSTGNYEQYF.

The chain has TRBV19 and TRBJ1-5; D is unclear. The CDR3 is made up of 15 amino acids. Germline values: CDR1 LNHDA, CDR2 SQIVND (reference sequence). V lost 4 bases and J 4 bases, leaving 14 bases between the germline ends. CDR3 sequence: CASSTSRASNQPQHF. CDR3 DNA sequence: TGTGCCAGTAGTACCTCTCGGGCCTCTAATCAGCCCCAGCATTTT.

The rearrangement joins TRBV7-2 to TRBJ2-3; D gene unclear. CDR3 length equals 14 residues. Germline CDR1 and CDR2: SGHTA and FQGNSA. Trimming pared 1 base from V and 8 bases from J, leaving 13 bases between. The CDR3 sequence is CASSLVSVDGTQYF. CDR3 coding DNA: TGTGCCAGCAGCTTAGTAAGTGTGGACGGTACGCAGTATTTT.